The clone carrying this T cell receptor (beta chain) was detected a few times. Antigen unknown. Trimming shortened V by 1 base and J by 1 base, and 16 bases separated the two germline ends. The CDR3 spans 17 residues. Germline V lookup: CDR1 LNHNV, CDR2 YYDKDF (reference sequence). This sample was taken from a study of blood T cells in healthy people across ages. Overall study findings and caveats: CMV status of donors was unknown, possibly confounding expanded clonotype changes. Age showed a roughly linear inverse relationship with TCR beta diversity per million T cells.

Through a sample-barcoded 5' primer and a J-beta primer mix, a second PCR was run for about 7 to 12 cycles. Each cDNA molecule received a tag from a template-switch adaptor that had 12 random nucleotides. One entry per CDR3 protein results from TCRdb running MiXCR on the 5' RACE reads. The sample consists of over 1,500,000 distinct CDR3 sequences, roughly 43% of them appearing once. This chain joins TRBV15 and TRBJ2-5, with D tentatively TRBD1 (5 bases). The sequenced sample was blood. The sequence derives from a human donor in good health. The CDR3 coding sequence is TGTGCCACCAGCAGAGTCTGGGGCTTTAAGGCCCAAGAGACCCAGTACTTC. It specifies CATSRVWGFKAQETQYF.